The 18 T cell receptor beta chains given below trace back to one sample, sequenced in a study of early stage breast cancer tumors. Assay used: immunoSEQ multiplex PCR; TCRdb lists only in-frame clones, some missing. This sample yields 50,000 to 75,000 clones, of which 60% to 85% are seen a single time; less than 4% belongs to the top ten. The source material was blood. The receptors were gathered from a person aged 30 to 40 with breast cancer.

As DNA, the CDR3 is TGTGCCAGCAGTGAACGGGACAACGAACACACTGAAGCTTTCTTT. It codes for CASSERDNEHTEAFF. The chain joins TRBV2 to TRBJ1-1; D may be TRBD1 (6 bases). In germline, CDR1 is SNHLY, CDR2 FYNNEI. V gave up 2 bases and J gave up 3 bases, with 13 bases separating them. This CDR3 comprises 15 residues.

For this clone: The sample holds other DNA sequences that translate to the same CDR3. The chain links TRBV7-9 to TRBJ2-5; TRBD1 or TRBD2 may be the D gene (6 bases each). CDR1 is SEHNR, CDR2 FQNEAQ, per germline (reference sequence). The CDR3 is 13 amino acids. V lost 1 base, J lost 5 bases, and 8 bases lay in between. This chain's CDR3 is CASSLEGGETQYF. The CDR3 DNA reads TGTGCCAGCAGCTTAGAAGGGGGGGAGACCCAGTACTTC.

The CDR3 loop reads CASSQGGDGYTF. The CDR3 DNA sequence: TGTGCCAGCAGCCAAGGCGGGGATGGCTACACCTTC. The chain recombines TRBV14 with TRBJ1-2, with no clear D. Trimming took 1 base from V and 6 from J, leaving 6 bases between them. The CDR3 runs to 12 residues. Germline CDR1 reads SGHDN; CDR2 reads FVKESK.

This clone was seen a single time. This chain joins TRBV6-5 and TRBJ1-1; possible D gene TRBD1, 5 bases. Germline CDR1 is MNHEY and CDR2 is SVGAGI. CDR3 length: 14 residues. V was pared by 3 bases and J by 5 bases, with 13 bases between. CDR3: CASSYGGARTEAFF. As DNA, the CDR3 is TGTGCCAGCAGTTATGGAGGGGCGAGGACTGAAGCTTTCTTT.

CDR3 bases: TGTGCCAGTAGAGGGCTCGGAAGGGAGGTCGGGGAAGCTTTCTTT. Translation gives CASRGLGREVGEAFF. V gene TRBV19 combines with J gene TRBJ1-1; D call uncertain. The V end lost 6 bases, the J end lost 8 bases, and 22 bases lay between the germline ends. CDR3 size: 15 residues. Germline CDR1 and CDR2: LNHDA and SQIVND (reference sequence).

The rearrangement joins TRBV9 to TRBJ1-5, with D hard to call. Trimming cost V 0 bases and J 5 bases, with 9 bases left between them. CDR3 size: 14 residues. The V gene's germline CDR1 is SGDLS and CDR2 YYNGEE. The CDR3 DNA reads TGTGCCAGCAGCGTAGATTGGGTATATCAGCCCCAGCATTTT. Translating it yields CASSVDWVYQPQHF. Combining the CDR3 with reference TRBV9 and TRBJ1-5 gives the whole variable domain DSGVTQTPKHLITATGQRVTLRCSPRSGDLSVYWYQQSLDQGLQFLIQYYNGEERAKGNILERFSAQQFPDLHSELNLSSLELGDSALYFCASSVDWVYQPQHFGDGTRLSIL.

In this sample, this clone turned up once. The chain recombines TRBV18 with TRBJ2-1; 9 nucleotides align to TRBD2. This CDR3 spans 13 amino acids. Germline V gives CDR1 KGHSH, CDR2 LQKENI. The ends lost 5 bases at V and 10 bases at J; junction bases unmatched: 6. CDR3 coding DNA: TGTGCCAGCTCAGGGACTAGCCACATCGAGCAGTTCTTC. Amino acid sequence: CASSGTSHIEQFF.

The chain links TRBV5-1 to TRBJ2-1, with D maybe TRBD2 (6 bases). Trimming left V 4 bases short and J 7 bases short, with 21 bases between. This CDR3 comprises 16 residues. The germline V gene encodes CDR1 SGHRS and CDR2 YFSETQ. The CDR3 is CASSPIRDFTSNEQFF. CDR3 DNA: TGCGCCAGCAGCCCGATCCGGGACTTCACCTCGAATGAGCAGTTCTTC.

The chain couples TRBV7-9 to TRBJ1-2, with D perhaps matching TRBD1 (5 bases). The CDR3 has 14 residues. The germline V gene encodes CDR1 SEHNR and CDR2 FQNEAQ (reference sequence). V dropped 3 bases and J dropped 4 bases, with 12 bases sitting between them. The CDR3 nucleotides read TGTGCCAGCAGCTTTTCAGGACAATCCTATGGCTACACCTTC. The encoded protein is CASSFSGQSYGYTF.

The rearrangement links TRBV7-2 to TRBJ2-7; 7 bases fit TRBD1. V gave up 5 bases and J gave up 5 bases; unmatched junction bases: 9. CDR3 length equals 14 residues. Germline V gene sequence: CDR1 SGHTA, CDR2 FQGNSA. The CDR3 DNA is TGTGCCAGCAGCCTTATCGACAGGGAGCACGAGCAGTACTTC. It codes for CASSLIDREHEQYF.

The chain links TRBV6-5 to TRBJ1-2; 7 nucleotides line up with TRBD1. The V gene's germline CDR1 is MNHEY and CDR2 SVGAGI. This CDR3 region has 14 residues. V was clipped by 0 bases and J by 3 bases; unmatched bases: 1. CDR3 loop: CASSYSTGYYGYTF. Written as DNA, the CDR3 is TGTGCCAGCAGTTACTCGACAGGGTACTATGGCTACACCTTC.

The CDR3 bases are TGTGCCAGTAGGACCTTGGGAGAAAGCGAGCAGTACTTC. Protein: CASRTLGESEQYF. The rearrangement joins TRBV19 to TRBJ2-7; D perhaps matches TRBD2 (5 bases). This CDR3 has 13 residues. Trimming took 6 bases from V and 6 from J, leaving 15 bases between them. The germline CDR1 and CDR2 sequences are LNHDA and SQIVND (reference sequence).

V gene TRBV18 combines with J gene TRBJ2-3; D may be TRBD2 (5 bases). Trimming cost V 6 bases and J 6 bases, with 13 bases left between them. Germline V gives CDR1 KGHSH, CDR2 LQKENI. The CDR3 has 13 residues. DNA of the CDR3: TGTGCCAGCTCCCCAGCGGAGAGGGATACGCAGTATTTT. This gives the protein CASSPAERDTQYF.

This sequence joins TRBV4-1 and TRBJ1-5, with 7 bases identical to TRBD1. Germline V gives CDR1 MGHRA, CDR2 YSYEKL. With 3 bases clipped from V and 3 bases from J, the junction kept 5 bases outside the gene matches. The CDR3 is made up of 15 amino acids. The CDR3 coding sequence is TGCGCCAGCAGCCAGGGGACAGAGGTCAATCAGCCCCAGCATTTT. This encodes CASSQGTEVNQPQHF.

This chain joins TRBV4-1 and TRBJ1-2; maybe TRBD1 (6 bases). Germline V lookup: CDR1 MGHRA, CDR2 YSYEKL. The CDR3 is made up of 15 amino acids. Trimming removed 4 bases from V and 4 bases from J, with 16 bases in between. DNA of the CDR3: TGCGCCAGCAGCCTATCCGTACAGGGTACCTATGGCTACACCTTC. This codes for CASSLSVQGTYGYTF.

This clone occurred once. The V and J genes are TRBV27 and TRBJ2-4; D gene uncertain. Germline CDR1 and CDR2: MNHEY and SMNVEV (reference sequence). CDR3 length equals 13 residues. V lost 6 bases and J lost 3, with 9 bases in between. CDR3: CASSGYDKNIQYF. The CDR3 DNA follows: TGTGCCAGCAGCGGGTATGACAAAAACATTCAGTACTTC.

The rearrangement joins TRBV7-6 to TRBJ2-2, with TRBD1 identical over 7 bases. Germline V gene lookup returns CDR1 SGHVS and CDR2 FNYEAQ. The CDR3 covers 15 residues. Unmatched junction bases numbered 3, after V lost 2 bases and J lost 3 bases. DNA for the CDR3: TGTGCCAGCAGCTTAACGACAGGGTACACCGGGGAGCTGTTTTTT. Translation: CASSLTTGYTGELFF. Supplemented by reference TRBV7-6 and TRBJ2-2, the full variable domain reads GAGVSQSPRYKVTKRGQDVALRCDPISGHVSLYWYRQALGQGPEFLTYFNYEAQQDKSGLPNDRFSAERPEGSISTLTIQRTEQRDSAMYRCASSLTTGYTGELFFGEGSRLTVL.

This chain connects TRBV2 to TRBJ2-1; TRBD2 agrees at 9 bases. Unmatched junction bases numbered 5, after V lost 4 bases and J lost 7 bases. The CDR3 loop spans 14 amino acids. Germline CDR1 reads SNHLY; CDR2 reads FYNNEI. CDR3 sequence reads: CASSVAGVGNEQFF. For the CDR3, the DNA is TGTGCCAGCAGTGTAGCGGGAGTTGGTAATGAGCAGTTCTTC.